Presented here are 8 T cell receptor beta chains from one specimen sequenced in a study of spatial heterogeneity in lung cancer. What these receptors recognize is not known. Time point reported: sample taken at primary tumor resection. Findings and limits, study-wide: How many expanded intratumoral alpha and beta TCRs were present tracked the tumor mutation count, which was a count of nonsynonymous mutations.

Each CDR3 protein gets one entry after TCRdb re-called the 5' RACE reads with MiXCR. The sample contains under 7,000 distinct CDR3 sequences, approximately 14% of which appear only once. This specimen consisted of lung tumor tissue, obtained at surgery. Receptor source: a male donor with early-stage non-small cell lung cancer.

This clonotype is labeled medium-sized. The chain couples TRBV20-1 to TRBJ2-1; 7 bases fit TRBD2. V was pared by 6 bases and J by 3 bases, with 8 bases of the junction left unmatched. The CDR3 is 14 amino acids. Germline loops: CDR1 DFQATT, CDR2 SNEGSKA (reference sequence). The CDR3 DNA follows: TGCAGTGCCCTTGGGGGACTACTCTACAATGAGCAGTTCTTC. This codes for CSALGGLLYNEQFF.

This clonotype was observed a few times. This sequence joins TRBV11-1 and TRBJ2-7; unclear D gene. Germline V gives CDR1 SGHAT, CDR2 FQDESV (reference sequence). The CDR3 totals 14 residues. V was shortened by 2 bases and J by 8 bases, with 16 bases between the two germline ends. The CDR3 DNA follows: TGTGCCAGCAGCTTATCGGACGGACCTACAAAGCAGTACTTC. This encodes CASSLSDGPTKQYF.

By its share, this clonotype is medium-sized (0.01 to 0.1%). J is TRBJ2-2 and V is TRBV6-6; 7 bases fit TRBD1. This CDR3 region has 14 residues. CDR1 is MNHNY and CDR2 is SVGAGI in the germline V gene (reference sequence). V was clipped by 5 bases and J by 6 bases; unmatched bases: 6. The CDR3 DNA reads TGTGCCAGCAGTAAAAGGGGGCCCTCCGGGGAGCTGTTTTTT. It encodes CASSKRGPSGELFF.

This clonotype was seen at least ten times. The rearrangement links TRBV20-1 to TRBJ1-2, with 8 bases fitting TRBD1. Germline V gene sequence: CDR1 DFQATT, CDR2 SNEGSKA (reference sequence). CDR3 length: 16 amino acids. J was trimmed by 5 bases and V by 5 bases; bases with no gene match: 16. CDR3 nucleotide sequence: TGCAGTGCTGGGACGGACAGGGAGACTCCCTTTTATGGCTACACCTTC. Protein: CSAGTDRETPFYGYTF.

The chain has TRBV20-1 and TRBJ2-1, with TRBD1 matching over 8 bases. This CDR3 has 15 amino acids. Losses at the gene ends were 6 bases for V and 3 bases for J; bases not matched to a gene: 10. CDR1 is DFQATT and CDR2 is SNEGSKA in the germline V gene (reference sequence). The CDR3 bases are TGCAGTGCCCCATCACAGGGGGGCCACTACAATGAGCAGTTCTTC. Its translation: CSAPSQGGHYNEQFF.

V gene TRBV5-1 combines with J gene TRBJ2-1; D might be TRBD1 (6 bases). The CDR3 contains 15 residues. Between the trimmed V and J ends, which lost 2 bases and 3 bases, there was a span of 12 bases. The germline gives CDR1 SGHRS, CDR2 YFSETQ. The CDR3 sequence: CASSLTGMGYNEQFF. CDR3 DNA sequence: TGCGCCAGCAGCTTAACAGGGATGGGCTACAATGAGCAGTTCTTC.

The V and J genes are TRBV3-1 and TRBJ2-1, with 8 bases that match TRBD1. Germline CDR1 is LGHDT and CDR2 is YNNKEL (reference sequence). This CDR3 region has 17 residues. J lost 8 bases, V lost 0 bases, and 12 bases had no gene match. The CDR3 sequence is CASSQDMGRGLWDEQFF. The CDR3 DNA follows: TGTGCCAGCAGCCAAGATATGGGCAGGGGGCTCTGGGATGAGCAGTTCTTC.

By share of the sample, this clonotype is large (0.1 to 1%). The gene calls are TRBV10-2 and TRBJ2-7; TRBD2 might be the D (6 bases). The CDR3 sequence is 15 residues long. Trimming took 0 bases from V and 4 from J, leaving 13 bases between them. Germline V CDR1 and CDR2: WSHSY, SAAADI. The CDR3, as DNA: TGCGCCAGCAGTGAGTCAGGAGGGACTCGGTACGAGCAGTACTTC. Its protein is CASSESGGTRYEQYF.